There are a few counts of the clone carrying this T cell receptor (beta chain). The antigen is unknown. This record belongs to a study of CD8 T cells in ankylosing spondylitis. TCRdb independently ran MiXCR on the 5' RACE reads; one entry per CDR3 protein. Of under 250,000 distinct CDR3 sequences in the sample, under 35% were seen once. V was clipped by 3 bases and J by 2 bases, with 16 bases between them. Germline-derived CDR1 and CDR2 are SGHRS and YFSETQ. This CDR3 spans 16 amino acids. The study's findings and limits: Ankylosing spondylitis blood appeared to be characterized by a TCR beta motif of eight highly homologous variants.

J is TRBJ2-3 and V is TRBV5-1, with TRBD2 as a possible D gene (6 bases). The source of this sequence is a male donor with ankylosing spondylitis or in good health (not recorded which). The sample comprised blood, either unsorted or a sorted T cell fraction (not recorded which). The CDR3 protein is CASSSPRGAPTDTQYF. CDR3 nucleotide sequence: TGCGCCAGCAGCTCCCCCCGCGGGGCCCCCACAGATACGCAGTATTTT.